Described below is a single TCR beta chain sequence and its context. This clonotype occurred many times. No antigen is known for it. No base quality information exists; no much larger clone differs at one position. This sample was taken from a study of response to subunit inactivated influenza vaccine (dated by TCRdb to between 2018 and 2020). Describing the broader study: To follow how T cells responded to a trivalent subunit inactivated influenza vaccine, the researchers relied on deep quantitative profiling of the T cell receptor repertoire. Study-wide findings and limitations: According to the authors, only a limited number of new T cells may be recruited by each seasonal influenza vaccination.

Trimming removed 4 bases from V and 4 bases from J; the gene matches leave 10 bases unexplained. From the germline V gene, CDR1 is SGHRS and CDR2 is YFSETQ. The CDR3 numbers 15 residues from cysteine through phenylalanine. The retained sequence is limited to the CDR3, 45 bases, with the frame set at the first base. Library preparation employed RT-PCR. The instrument was an Illumina HiSeq 2500. The public sequencing data were trimmed at Q25 with fastp and processed into clonotypes with MiXCR by TCRdb, which kept only in-frame beta chains. Rows with a matching CDR3 protein are joined into one entry that keeps the most common DNA and genes. Counted in this sample were roughly 630,000 distinct CDR3 sequences; around 13% of them appeared once. Of the sample, less than 8.5% is held by the ten largest clones.

The sample consisted of PBMCs from blood, taken 14 days before vaccination. The clonotype was recovered from a man between 50 and 59 years old who received an inactivated influenza vaccine. Donor details come from another sample of the same person, matched by shared clones. In this chain, TRBV5-1 is recombined with TRBJ1-1, with 7 bases matching TRBD1. The CDR3 has the sequence CASSIDRVGVTEAFF. The DNA sequence reads TGCGCCAGCAGCATCGACAGGGTAGGAGTCACTGAAGCTTTCTTT.